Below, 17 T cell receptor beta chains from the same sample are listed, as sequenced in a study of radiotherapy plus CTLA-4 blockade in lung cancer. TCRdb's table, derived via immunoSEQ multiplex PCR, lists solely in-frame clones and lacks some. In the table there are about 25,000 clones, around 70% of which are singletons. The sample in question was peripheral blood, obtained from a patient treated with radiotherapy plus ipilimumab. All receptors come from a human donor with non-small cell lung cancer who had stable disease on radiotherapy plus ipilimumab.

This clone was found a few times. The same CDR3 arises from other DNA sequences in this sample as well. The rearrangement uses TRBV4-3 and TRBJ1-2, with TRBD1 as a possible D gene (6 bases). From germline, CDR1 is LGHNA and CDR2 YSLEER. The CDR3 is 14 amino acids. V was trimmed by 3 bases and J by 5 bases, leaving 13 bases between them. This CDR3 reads CASSQRGGGYGYTF. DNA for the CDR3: TGCGCCAGCAGCCAGAGAGGAGGGGGTTATGGCTACACCTTC.

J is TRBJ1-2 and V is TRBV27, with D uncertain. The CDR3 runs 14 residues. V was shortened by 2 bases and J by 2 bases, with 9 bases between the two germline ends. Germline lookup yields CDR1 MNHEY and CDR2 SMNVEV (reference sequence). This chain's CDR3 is CASSLSGFNYGYTF. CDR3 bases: TGTGCCAGCAGTTTAAGCGGTTTCAACTATGGCTACACCTTC.

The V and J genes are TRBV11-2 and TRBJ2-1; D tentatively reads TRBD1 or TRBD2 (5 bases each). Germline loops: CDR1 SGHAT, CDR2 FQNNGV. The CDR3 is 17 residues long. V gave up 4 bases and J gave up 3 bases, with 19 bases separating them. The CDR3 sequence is CASSWGSGLAHYNEQFF. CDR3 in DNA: TGTGCCAGCAGCTGGGGATCGGGGCTAGCACACTACAATGAGCAGTTCTTC.

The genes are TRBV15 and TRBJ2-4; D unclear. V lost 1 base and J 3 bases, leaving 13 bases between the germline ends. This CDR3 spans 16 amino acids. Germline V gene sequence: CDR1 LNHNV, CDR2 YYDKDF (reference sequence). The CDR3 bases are TGTGCCACCAGCAGAGTTCCAGTCTCGGTCAAAAACATTCAGTACTTC. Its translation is CATSRVPVSVKNIQYF.

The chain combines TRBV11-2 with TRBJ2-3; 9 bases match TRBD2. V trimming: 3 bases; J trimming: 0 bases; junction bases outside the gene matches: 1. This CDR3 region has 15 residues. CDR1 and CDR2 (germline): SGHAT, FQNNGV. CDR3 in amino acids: CASSFAGGSTDTQYF. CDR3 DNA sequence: TGTGCCAGCAGCTTCGCGGGGGGGAGCACAGATACGCAGTATTTT.

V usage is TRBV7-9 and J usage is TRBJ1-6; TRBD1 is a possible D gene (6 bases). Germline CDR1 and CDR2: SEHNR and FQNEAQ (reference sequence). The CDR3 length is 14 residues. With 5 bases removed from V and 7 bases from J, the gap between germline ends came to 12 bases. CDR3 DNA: TGTGCCAGCAGCACAAATCAGGGGAATTCACCCCTCCACTTT. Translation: CASSTNQGNSPLHF.

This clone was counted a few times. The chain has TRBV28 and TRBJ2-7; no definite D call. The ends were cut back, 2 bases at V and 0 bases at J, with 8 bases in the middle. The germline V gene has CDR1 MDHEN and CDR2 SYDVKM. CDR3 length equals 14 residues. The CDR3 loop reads CASSLIHSSYEQYF. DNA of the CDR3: TGTGCCAGCAGTTTAATACACAGCTCCTACGAGCAGTACTTC.

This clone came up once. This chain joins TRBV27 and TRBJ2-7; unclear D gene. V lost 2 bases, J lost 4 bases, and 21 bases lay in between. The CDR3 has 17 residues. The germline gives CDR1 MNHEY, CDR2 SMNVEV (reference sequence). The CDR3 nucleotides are TGTGCCAGCAGTTTAAAAAACCGGGCCCCGGGCCCGTACGAGCAGTACTTC. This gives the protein CASSLKNRAPGPYEQYF.

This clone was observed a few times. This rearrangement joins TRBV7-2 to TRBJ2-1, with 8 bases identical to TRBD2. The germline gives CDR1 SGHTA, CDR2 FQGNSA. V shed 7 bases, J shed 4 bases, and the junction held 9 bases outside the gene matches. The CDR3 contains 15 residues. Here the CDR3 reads CASTPGGAGYNEQFF. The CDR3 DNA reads TGTGCCAGCACACCGGGGGGGGCGGGGTACAATGAGCAGTTCTTC.

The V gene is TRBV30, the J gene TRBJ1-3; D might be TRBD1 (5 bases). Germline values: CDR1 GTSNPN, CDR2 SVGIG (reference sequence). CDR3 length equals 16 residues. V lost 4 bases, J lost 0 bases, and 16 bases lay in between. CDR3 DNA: TGTGCCTGGATCCGTCGGGACTCATACTCTGGAAACACCATATATTTT. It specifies CAWIRRDSYSGNTIYF.

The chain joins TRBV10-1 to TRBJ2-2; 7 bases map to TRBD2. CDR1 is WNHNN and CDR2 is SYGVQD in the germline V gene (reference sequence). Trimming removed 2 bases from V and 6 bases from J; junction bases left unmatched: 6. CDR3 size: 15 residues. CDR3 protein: CASSEDQGGAGELFF. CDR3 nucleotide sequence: TGCGCCAGCAGTGAGGATCAGGGAGGGGCCGGGGAGCTGTTTTTT.

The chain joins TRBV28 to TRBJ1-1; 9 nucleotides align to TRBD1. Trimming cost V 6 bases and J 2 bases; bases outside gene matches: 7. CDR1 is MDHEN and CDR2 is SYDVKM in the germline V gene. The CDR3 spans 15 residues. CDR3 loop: CASRRQGGGNTEAFF. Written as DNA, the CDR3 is TGTGCCAGCAGAAGACAGGGGGGGGGAAACACTGAAGCTTTCTTT.

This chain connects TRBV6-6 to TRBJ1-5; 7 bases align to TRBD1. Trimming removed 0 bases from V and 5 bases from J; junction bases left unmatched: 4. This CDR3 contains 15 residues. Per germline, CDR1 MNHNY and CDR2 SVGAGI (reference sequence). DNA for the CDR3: TGTGCCAGCAGTTACTCGTCAGGGGGGGATCAGCCCCAGCATTTT. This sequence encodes CASSYSSGGDQPQHF.

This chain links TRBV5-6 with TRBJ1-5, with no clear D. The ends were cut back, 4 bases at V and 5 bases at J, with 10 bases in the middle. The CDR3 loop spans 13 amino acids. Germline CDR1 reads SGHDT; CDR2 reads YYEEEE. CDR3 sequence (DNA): TGTGCCAGCAGCCCGTCGCCCGATCAGCCCCAGCATTTT. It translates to CASSPSPDQPQHF. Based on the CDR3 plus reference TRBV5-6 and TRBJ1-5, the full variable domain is DAGVTQSPTHLIKTRGQQVTLRCSPKSGHDTVSWYQQALGQGPQFIFQYYEEEERQRGNFPDRFSGHQFPNYSSELNVNALLLGDSALYLCASSPSPDQPQHFGDGTRLSIL.

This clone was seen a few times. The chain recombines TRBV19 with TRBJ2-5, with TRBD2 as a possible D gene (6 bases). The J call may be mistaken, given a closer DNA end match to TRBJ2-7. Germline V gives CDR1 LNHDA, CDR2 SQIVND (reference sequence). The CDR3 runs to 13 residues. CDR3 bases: TGTGCCAGTAGTACTCACGGAGGGGCCGAGCAGTACTTC. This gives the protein CASSTHGGAEQYF.

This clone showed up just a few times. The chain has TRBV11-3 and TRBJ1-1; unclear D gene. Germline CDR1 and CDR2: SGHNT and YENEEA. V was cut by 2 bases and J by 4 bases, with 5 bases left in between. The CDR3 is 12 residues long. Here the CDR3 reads CASSLWATEAFF. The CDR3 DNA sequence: TGTGCCAGCAGCTTATGGGCCACTGAAGCTTTCTTT.

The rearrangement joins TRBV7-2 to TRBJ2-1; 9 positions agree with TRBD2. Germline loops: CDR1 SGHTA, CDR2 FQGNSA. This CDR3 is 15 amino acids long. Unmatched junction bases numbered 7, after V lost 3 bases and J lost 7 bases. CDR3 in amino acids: CASSFPGLAKNEQFF. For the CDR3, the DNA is TGTGCCAGCAGCTTTCCGGGACTAGCTAAGAATGAGCAGTTCTTC. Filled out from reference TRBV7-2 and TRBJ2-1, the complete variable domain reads GAGVSQSPSNKVTEKGKDVELRCDPISGHTALYWYRQSLGQGLEFLIYFQGNSAPDKSGLPSDRFSAERTGGSVSTLTIQRTQQEDSAVYLCASSFPGLAKNEQFFGPGTRLTVL.